The entry that follows covers one TCR beta chain sequence. The antigen is undetermined. Being one base from a much bigger clone, this may be a read error. The TCR beta profiling, which covered VDJ combination and CDR3 sequence, was carried out using genomic DNA as the template. TCRdb used MiXCR to reprocess the reads, holding one entry per CDR3 protein. Of 260,000 or so distinct CDR3 sequences listed, around 82% are singletons. The CDR3 has 15 amino acids. Germline CDR1 and CDR2: SNHLY and FYNNEI. The data were taken from a study of CD8+CD57+ T cells in acquired aplastic anemia. At the level of the study: DNA recovered from sorted CD4+ and CD8+ cells had a mean of approximately 3 ug.

Findings and caveats of the study: Overlap between patients and controls comprised roughly 28 CD8+ CDR3 sequences.

For sequencing, patients were chosen who had shown expansion of CD8+CD57+ cells by flow cytometry. All patients had severe acquired aplastic anemia. The sample comprised sorted CD4+, CD8+, or CD8+CD57+ T cells (not recorded which) from PBMCs. V gene TRBV2 combines with J gene TRBJ1-1; D is possibly TRBD1 (6 bases). The source of this sequence is a human donor with aplastic anemia. CDR3 nucleotide sequence: TGTGCCAGCGGGGGGGGGGGGGGGGCGAACCCTGAAGCTTTCTTT. Translating it yields CASGGGGGANPEAFF.